These 29 T cell receptor beta chains originate from one sample sequenced in a study of preoperative IRX-2 immunotherapy in early breast cancer (dated by TCRdb to between 2018 and 2021). Taken with the paper, the label for treatment or condition translates to: preoperative locoregional IRX-2 cytokine immunotherapy. The library relied on the immunoSEQ multiplex PCR assay. TCRdb provides this immuneACCESS table in a form limited to in-frame rearrangements. Some clones are lacking; in checked studies, under half of them reflect an unresolved V gene, and why the rest are absent is not known. The sample table lists about 98,000 clones, roughly 90% of them with a count of one. The top ten clonotypes cover around 2% of the sample. The sample here was tumor tissue, taken after IRX-2 immunotherapy. The receptors shown here come from a human donor with breast cancer.

The chain combines TRBV5-1 with TRBJ2-2; maybe TRBD1 (6 bases). Trimming pared 4 bases from V and 4 bases from J, leaving 17 bases between. The CDR3 runs 16 residues. Germline values: CDR1 SGHRS, CDR2 YFSETQ. The CDR3 region is CASSKQGSPSTGELFF. CDR3 sequence (DNA): TGCGCCAGCAGCAAACAGGGTTCTCCGAGCACCGGGGAGCTGTTTTTT.

The chain recombines TRBV11-3 with TRBJ1-2, with TRBD1 identical over 8 bases. V gave up 5 bases and J gave up 8 bases; unmatched junction bases: 10. Germline V gene data show CDR1 as SGHNT and CDR2 as YENEEA. There are 14 residues in the CDR3. CDR3 DNA sequence: TGTGCCAGCAGCCAGGACAGGGAAAATCACGGCTACACCTTC. This translates into CASSQDRENHGYTF.

The chain has TRBV5-1 and TRBJ1-5; D ambiguous. Germline V lookup: CDR1 SGHRS, CDR2 YFSETQ. This CDR3 contains 14 residues. Trimming took 4 bases from V and 2 from J, leaving 10 bases between them. The CDR3 spells CASSPPMRNQPQHF. The CDR3 nucleotides read TGCGCCAGCAGCCCCCCCATGCGCAATCAGCCCCAGCATTTT.

This rearrangement joins TRBV4-1 to TRBJ2-5; TRBD2 is a possible D gene (5 bases). V gave up 3 bases and J gave up 4 bases, with 9 bases separating them. The CDR3 consists of 13 residues. From germline, CDR1 is MGHRA and CDR2 YSYEKL. The CDR3 loop reads CASSHTRGETQYF. Here the CDR3 DNA reads TGCGCCAGCAGCCATACTAGAGGAGAGACCCAGTACTTC.

As to this clone: Other DNA sequences in this sample translate to the same CDR3. This chain connects TRBV5-1 to TRBJ1-5; D might be TRBD1 (6 bases). Germline assignment: CDR1 SGHRS and CDR2 YFSETQ. V was cut by 4 bases and J by 3 bases, with 14 bases left in between. The CDR3 contains 15 residues. The CDR3 protein is CASSLEGGYNQPQHF. CDR3 DNA sequence: TGCGCCAGCAGCCTGGAGGGGGGATACAATCAGCCCCAGCATTTT.

V usage is TRBV18 and J usage is TRBJ2-2; no definite D call. Germline assignment: CDR1 KGHSH and CDR2 LQKENI. The CDR3 has 14 amino acids. Between the trimmed V and J ends, which lost 5 bases and 5 bases, there was a span of 12 bases. DNA of the CDR3: TGTGCCAGCTCAGACACCTCGTGGACCGGGGAGCTGTTTTTT. It codes for CASSDTSWTGELFF.

The gene calls are TRBV5-1 and TRBJ1-5; D uncertain. Per germline, CDR1 SGHRS and CDR2 YFSETQ. V lost 4 bases and J lost 5, with 13 bases in between. The CDR3 covers 14 residues. DNA of the CDR3: TGCGCCAGCAGCCGATCAGGACGAGATCAGCCCCAGCATTTT. Translation gives CASSRSGRDQPQHF.

This clone was detected only a few times. V and J are TRBV18 and TRBJ1-1, with D tentatively TRBD1 (5 bases). CDR3 length equals 19 residues. Germline V gene lookup returns CDR1 KGHSH and CDR2 LQKENI. Trimming pared 3 bases from V and 0 bases from J, leaving 23 bases between. The CDR3 reads CASSPQRGGDYQMNTEAFF. In DNA, the CDR3 is TGTGCCAGCTCACCGCAAAGGGGCGGTGATTACCAGATGAACACTGAAGCTTTCTTT. Full variable domain (remainder filled in from reference TRBV18 and TRBJ1-1): NAGVMQNPRHLVRRRGQEARLRCSPMKGHSHVYWYRQLPEEGLKFMVYLQKENIIDESGMPKERFSAEFPKEGPSILRIQQVVRGDSAAYFCASSPQRGGDYQMNTEAFFGQGTRLTVV.

The chain's CDR3 is CASSTSGQWNTEAFF. In DNA, the CDR3 is TGCGCCAGCAGCACCTCAGGGCAGTGGAACACTGAAGCTTTCTTT. V usage is TRBV5-1 and J usage is TRBJ1-1, with D possibly matching TRBD1 (5 bases). CDR1 SGHRS and CDR2 YFSETQ come from the germline V gene. V lost 4 bases, J lost 1 base, and 14 bases lay in between. CDR3 size: 15 residues. Complete variable domain (other parts from reference TRBV5-1 and TRBJ1-1): KAGVTQTPRYLIKTRGQQVTLSCSPISGHRSVSWYQQTPGQGLQFLFEYFSETQRNKGNFPGRFSGRQFSNSRSEMNVSTLELGDSALYLCASSTSGQWNTEAFFGQGTRLTVV.

The rearrangement links TRBV18 to TRBJ2-1; D gene unclear. Looked up from germline, CDR1 is KGHSH and CDR2 is LQKENI. This CDR3 contains 14 residues. V lost 2 bases and J lost 4, with 9 bases in between. CDR3 residues: CASSPDGAYNEQFF. CDR3 coding DNA: TGTGCCAGCTCACCAGACGGCGCTTACAATGAGCAGTTCTTC.

This clone was recorded a few times. The chain recombines TRBV11-3 with TRBJ1-5, with no clear D. V dropped 3 bases and J dropped 6 bases, with 12 bases sitting between them. Germline assignment: CDR1 SGHNT and CDR2 YENEEA. The CDR3 loop spans 14 amino acids. CDR3 region: CASSLDGVTQPQHF. The DNA for the CDR3 is TGTGCCAGCAGCTTGGATGGAGTGACTCAGCCCCAGCATTTT.

The chain uses TRBV19 and TRBJ1-5, with D possibly matching TRBD1 (5 bases). This CDR3 contains 15 residues. V gave up 5 bases and J gave up 0 bases, with 11 bases separating them. Germline CDR1 is LNHDA and CDR2 is SQIVND (reference sequence). This CDR3 is CASSSRQNSNQPQHF. The CDR3 nucleotides read TGTGCCAGTAGTTCACGACAGAATAGCAATCAGCCCCAGCATTTT.

CDR3 amino acids: CASSYPFSGGRIDTQYF. DNA for the CDR3: TGTGCCAGCAGTTACCCCTTTAGCGGGGGGCGGATAGATACGCAGTATTTT. J is TRBJ2-3 and V is TRBV28; 10 positions agree with TRBD2. The germline CDR1 and CDR2 sequences are MDHEN and SYDVKM. J lost 5 bases, V lost 4 bases, and 12 bases had no gene match. The CDR3 runs to 17 residues.

The gene calls are TRBV6-4 and TRBJ2-5; no firm D call. The V gene lost 5 bases and the J gene lost 5 bases, with 6 bases spanning the gap. CDR3 length: 11 residues. CDR1 and CDR2 (germline): MRHNA, SNTAGT. The CDR3 sequence is CASSYWETQYF. CDR3 coding DNA: TGTGCCAGCAGTTATTGGGAGACCCAGTACTTC.

V gene TRBV19 combines with J gene TRBJ1-5; TRBD1 matches at 10 bases. The CDR3 covers 15 residues. Germline V CDR1 and CDR2: LNHDA, SQIVND (reference sequence). Trimming removed 5 bases from V and 4 bases from J; junction bases left unmatched: 5. CDR3 DNA: TGTGCCAGTAGTGCCCGGGACAGGGGTAATCAGCCCCAGCATTTT. Its protein is CASSARDRGNQPQHF.

The chain uses TRBV30 and TRBJ1-2; D gene unclear. Trimming pared 2 bases from V and 8 bases from J, leaving 9 bases between. The CDR3 extends over 11 amino acids. CDR1 and CDR2 (germline): GTSNPN, SVGIG (reference sequence). The CDR3 loop is CAWSWGDGYTF. The CDR3 DNA is TGTGCCTGGAGTTGGGGAGACGGCTACACCTTC.

CDR3 protein: CASSNRVPPYDEQYF. The CDR3 DNA is TGCGCCAGCAGCAACAGGGTCCCACCCTACGACGAGCAGTACTTC. The J gene is TRBJ2-7, the V gene TRBV5-1; a possible D gene is TRBD1 (6 bases). The CDR3 loop spans 15 amino acids. Germline assignment: CDR1 SGHRS and CDR2 YFSETQ. Trimming removed 4 bases from V and 5 bases from J, with 19 bases in between.

The CDR3 DNA follows: TGTGCCAGCAGCTTGGGACAGGGGGCGGGAGAGACCCAGTACTTC. This codes for CASSLGQGAGETQYF. The chain has TRBV11-3 and TRBJ2-5; the match to TRBD1 covers 12 bases. This CDR3 spans 15 amino acids. The ends lost 3 bases at V and 4 bases at J; junction bases unmatched: 3. From germline, CDR1 is SGHNT and CDR2 YENEEA.

V usage is TRBV19 and J usage is TRBJ2-7, with D perhaps TRBD2 (5 bases). V gave up 6 bases and J gave up 2 bases, with 17 bases separating them. The germline V gene has CDR1 LNHDA and CDR2 SQIVND (reference sequence). This CDR3 contains 15 residues. CDR3 sequence reads: CASSTTGFKPYEQYF. Here the CDR3 DNA reads TGTGCCAGTAGCACCACGGGATTTAAGCCCTACGAGCAGTACTTC.

The gene calls are TRBV6-8 and TRBJ2-7; TRBD1 matches 8 bases. This CDR3 has 12 amino acids. Germline CDR1 reads MNHGY; CDR2 reads SAAAGT. The J segment lost 6 bases and the V segment lost 7 bases, leaving 5 bases of the junction unmatched. DNA of the CDR3: TGTGCCAGCACCGGACAGGGCGGCGAGCAGTACTTC. Translated, it gives CASTGQGGEQYF.

V gene TRBV28 combines with J gene TRBJ2-5, with no clear D. Germline lookup yields CDR1 MDHEN and CDR2 SYDVKM. This CDR3 is built from 12 residues. Deletions cut 5 bases from V and 6 bases from J, with 10 bases between. For the CDR3, the DNA is TGTGCCAGCAGTCCCGGATTGCAGACCCAGTACTTC. This gives the protein CASSPGLQTQYF.

The chain employs TRBV30 and TRBJ2-2; D unresolved. V shed 4 bases and J shed 6 bases, with 9 bases lying between them. CDR3 length: 12 amino acids. The germline V gene encodes CDR1 GTSNPN and CDR2 SVGIG (reference sequence). The CDR3 protein is CAWTSGPGELFF. The CDR3 nucleotides read TGTGCCTGGACTTCCGGGCCCGGGGAGCTGTTTTTT.

V is TRBV7-6 and J is TRBJ2-2; D is unclear. The CDR3 covers 15 residues. From germline, CDR1 is SGHVS and CDR2 FNYEAQ. The V end lost 3 bases, the J end lost 7 bases, and 15 bases lay between the germline ends. The CDR3 protein is CASSLIGLRVGELFF. As DNA, the CDR3 is TGTGCCAGCAGCTTGATTGGATTACGGGTCGGGGAGCTGTTTTTT.

The chain uses TRBV5-1 and TRBJ2-2; D is possibly TRBD2 (6 bases). Germline V gene lookup returns CDR1 SGHRS and CDR2 YFSETQ. The V end lost 4 bases, the J end lost 5 bases, and 15 bases lay between the germline ends. This CDR3 is 15 amino acids long. The CDR3 sequence is CASSMGPGSTGELFF. The CDR3 DNA is TGCGCCAGCAGCATGGGGCCCGGGAGTACCGGGGAGCTGTTTTTT.

The rearrangement uses TRBV28 and TRBJ1-1; a possible D gene is TRBD1 (5 bases). With 2 bases removed from V and 3 bases from J, the gap between germline ends came to 7 bases. The CDR3 runs to 13 residues. Germline assignment: CDR1 MDHEN and CDR2 SYDVKM. CDR3 sequence reads: CASSLGRDTEAFF. CDR3 bases: TGTGCCAGCAGTTTAGGCAGGGACACTGAAGCTTTCTTT.

The gene calls are TRBV18 and TRBJ2-5; TRBD1 aligns across 9 bases. Germline values: CDR1 KGHSH, CDR2 LQKENI. Unmatched junction bases numbered 4, after V lost 5 bases and J lost 3 bases. The CDR3 has 14 amino acids. CDR3 residues: CASSNRGREETQYF. CDR3 nucleotides: TGTGCCAGCTCAAACAGGGGGCGCGAAGAGACCCAGTACTTC.

The chain has TRBV1 and TRBJ2-3; no check of the table's D call, TRBD2, against the DNA was made. TRBV1 is a pseudogene segment. This CDR3 spans 14 amino acids. The CDR3 reads CASSNREGADTQYF. The CDR3 DNA reads TGCGCCAGCAGTAACAGGGAGGGAGCAGATACGCAGTATTTT.

J is TRBJ1-5 and V is TRBV19; D is unresolved. Germline CDR1 and CDR2: LNHDA and SQIVND (reference sequence). Between the trimmed V and J ends, which lost 3 bases and 0 bases, there was a span of 21 bases. The CDR3 sequence is 19 residues long. For the CDR3, the DNA is TGTGCCAGTAGTATCATAATTGTTATTTCGGGAGATAGCAATCAGCCCCAGCATTTT. This codes for CASSIIIVISGDSNQPQHF.

V gene TRBV19 combines with J gene TRBJ2-2; D remains ambiguous. V lost 7 bases to trimming and J lost 1 base, with 16 bases between them. CDR1 and CDR2 (germline): LNHDA, SQIVND (reference sequence). CDR3 length: 16 amino acids. The CDR3 is CASNEFRTGNTGELFF. The CDR3 DNA sequence: TGTGCCAGTAACGAGTTTCGCACTGGGAACACCGGGGAGCTGTTTTTT. Using reference TRBV19 and TRBJ2-2 for the parts outside the CDR3, the full variable domain is DGGITQSPKYLFRKEGQNVTLSCEQNLNHDAMYWYRQDPGQGLRLIYYSQIVNDFQKGDIAEGYSVSREKKESFPLTVTSAQKNPTAFYLCASNEFRTGNTGELFFGEGSRLTVL.